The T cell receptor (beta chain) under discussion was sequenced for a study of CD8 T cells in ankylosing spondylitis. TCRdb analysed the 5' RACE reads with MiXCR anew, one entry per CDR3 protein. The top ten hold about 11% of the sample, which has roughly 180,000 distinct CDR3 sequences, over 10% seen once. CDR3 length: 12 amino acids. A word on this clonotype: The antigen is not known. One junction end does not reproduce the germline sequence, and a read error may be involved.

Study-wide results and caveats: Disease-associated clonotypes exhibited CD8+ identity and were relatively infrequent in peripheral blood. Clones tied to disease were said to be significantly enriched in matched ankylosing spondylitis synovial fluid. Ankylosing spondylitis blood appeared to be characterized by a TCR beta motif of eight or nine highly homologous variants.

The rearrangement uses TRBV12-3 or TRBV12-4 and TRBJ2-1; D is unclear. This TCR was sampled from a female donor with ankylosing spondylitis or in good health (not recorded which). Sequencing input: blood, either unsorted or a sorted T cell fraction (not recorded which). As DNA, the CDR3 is TGTGCCAACAGTTTATTCTTAAATGAGCAGTTCTTC. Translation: CANSLFLNEQFF.